The source of this T cell receptor (beta chain) is a study of cytomegalovirus exposure and HLA in healthy donors. Study-wide findings and caveats: In an earlier analysis, in 540 or so donors, most V segments appeared productive either ~87% or ~30% of the time. The classifier was said to identify cytomegalovirus status with high specificity and sensitivity. In a later analysis, productive TCRs from donors in an Asian-associated ancestry cluster reportedly carried fewer N-insertions than the cohort mean.

Germline lookup yields CDR1 MNHEY and CDR2 SVGAGI. The length of the CDR3 is 11 residues. The V end lost 6 bases, the J end lost 14 bases, and 11 bases lay between the germline ends. In the PCR, 60 Vbeta and 13 Jbeta primers were used. The assay was immunoSEQ multiplex PCR, and TCRdb's table has in-frame clones only and misses some. The sample includes around 200,000 clones, approximately 67% of them seen just once. Details on this clone: Its antigen is as yet unknown.

This sequence joins TRBV6-5 and TRBJ1-6; D is perhaps TRBD1 (5 bases). The receptor was derived from a man aged 35-49 years in good health and CMV-seronegative. Sequenced: PBMCs. The CDR3 DNA reads TGTGCCAGCAGCCAGGGCTCGGCCCTCCACTTT. Protein sequence: CASSQGSALHF.